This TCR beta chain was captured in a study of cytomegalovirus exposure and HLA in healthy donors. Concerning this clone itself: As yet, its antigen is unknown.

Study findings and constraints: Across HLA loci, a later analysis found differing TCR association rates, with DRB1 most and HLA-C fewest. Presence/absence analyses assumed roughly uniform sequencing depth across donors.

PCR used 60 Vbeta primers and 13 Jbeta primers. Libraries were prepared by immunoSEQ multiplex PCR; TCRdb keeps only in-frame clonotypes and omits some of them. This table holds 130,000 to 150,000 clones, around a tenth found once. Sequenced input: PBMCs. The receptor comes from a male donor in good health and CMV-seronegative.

The CDR3 DNA sequence: TGTGCCAGCAGCGGGGACAGGGTTCACTCTGGGGCCAACGTCCTGACTTTC. It codes for CASSGDRVHSGANVLTF. The gene calls are TRBV9 and TRBJ2-6; 9 bases match TRBD1. The germline V gene encodes CDR1 SGDLS and CDR2 YYNGEE. CDR3 size: 17 residues. V lost 3 bases and J lost 0; bases outside the gene matches: 4.